A selection of T cell receptor beta chains follows, all from one sample in a study of blood T cell repertoires in COVID-19. The assay was immunoSEQ multiplex PCR, and TCRdb's table has in-frame clones only and misses some. The data show around 100,000 clones, more than 80% seen once. The specimen sequenced was peripheral blood. The receptors derive from a woman aged 50 to 60 with acute or convalescent COVID-19. CDR3s include the opening cysteine and the closing phenylalanine or tryptophan. Expanded clones get a size class; other rows say once, few or many, or leave the size out.

size	V	J	CDR3
.	TRBV24-1	TRBJ2-1	CATSDVRGGANEQFF
.	TRBV3-1/TRBV3-2	TRBJ1-5	CASSQGRDQPQHF
.	TRBV19	TRBJ2-1	CASSNSGRLDNEQFF
.	TRBV19	TRBJ2-1	CASSILVGVGNEQFF
.	TRBV11-1	TRBJ1-1	CASSSTGGPRTEAFF
.	TRBV7-6	TRBJ1-1	CASTPGELFGTEAFF
once	TRBV25-1	TRBJ1-2	CASSEGGLGYTF
once	TRBV19	TRBJ1-1	CASRQGFGTEAFF
.	TRBV29-1	TRBJ1-1	CSVVGWGDRGLAFF
.	TRBV7-8	TRBJ1-5	CASSPDRVNQPQHF
.	TRBV19	TRBJ2-1	CASSAGSSYNEQFF
.	TRBV10-3	TRBJ2-3	CAISEGGDTQYF
.	TRBV5-6	TRBJ1-5	CASSLARDNQPQHF
.	TRBV7-3	TRBJ2-2	CASSRRTSGELFF
.	TRBV27	TRBJ1-5	CASSPSTGIGQPQHF
.	TRBV2	TRBJ2-3	CASTTGTSGGARDTQYF